Listed below are T cell receptor beta chains from one sample, sequenced in a study of blood T cell repertoires in COVID-19. This table comes from immunoSEQ multiplex PCR, and its TCRdb copy is limited to in-frame clones, with some not included. This sample has around 86,000 clones; around 87% occur once, and the top ten carry approximately 7.4%. Sequencing input: peripheral blood. These receptors came from a human donor with acute or convalescent COVID-19. The donor label of this sample is uncertain. Both conserved end residues are part of each CDR3. D genes are given only for firm matches. The size entry is marked missing in some rows and otherwise reads once, few, many or a size class.

d_call j_call v_call clone_size cdr3_nt cdr3_aa
NA TRBJ2-3 TRBV2 NA TGTGCCAGCAGTGGTGGGGCCTACACAGATACGCAGTATTTT CASSGGAYTDTQYF
NA TRBJ2-7 TRBV29-1 NA TGCAGCGTTAATGGTTTTGGGAGCGAGCAGTACTTC CSVNGFGSEQYF
NA TRBJ1-1 TRBV6-6 NA TGTGCCAGCAGTTATGGGCAGTTGAACACTGAAGCTTTCTTT CASSYGQLNTEAFF
NA TRBJ1-1 TRBV5-6 NA TGTGCCAGCATCAATGGTGGGGCAGGGTGGGCTGAAGCTTTCTTT CASINGGAGWAEAFF
TRBD1 TRBJ2-3 TRBV6-4 NA TGTGCCAGCCGAAAGCAGGGGGCTCCTAGCACAGATACGCAGTATTTT CASRKQGAPSTDTQYF
NA TRBJ1-3 TRBV6-5 NA TGTGCCGGCGGGGGGAGCTCTGGAAACACCATATATTTT CAGGGSSGNTIYF
TRBD1 TRBJ2-2 TRBV3-1/TRBV3-2 NA TGTGCCAGCAGCCCCGGGACAGGGAACACCGGGGAGCTGTTTTTT CASSPGTGNTGELFF
TRBD2 TRBJ2-1 TRBV9 NA TGTGCCAGCAGCCCCCGCGGGACTAGCGGGGGGACGGGCGTGGATGAGCAGTTCTTC CASSPRGTSGGTGVDEQFF
TRBD2 TRBJ2-2 TRBV7-3 NA TGTGCCAGCAGCTCGACGGGACTAGCGACACCTAACACCGGGGAGCTGTTTTTT CASSSTGLATPNTGELFF
TRBD2 TRBJ2-1 TRBV14 NA TGTGCCAGCAGCCCCTTAGCGGGGGGGCGGAATGAGCAGTTCTTC CASSPLAGGRNEQFF
TRBD1 TRBJ2-1 TRBV4-3 NA TGCGCCAGCAGCCAAGGGCCCGGTGGGACAGGGTCCTACAATGAGCAGTTCTTC CASSQGPGGTGSYNEQFF
TRBD1 TRBJ1-5 TRBV28 NA TGTGCCAGCAGTTCGGGACAGGGGCTGTATAATCAGCCCCAGCATTTT CASSSGQGLYNQPQHF
TRBD2 TRBJ2-5 TRBV28 NA TGTGCCAGCAAACTAGCGGGGGGGAGCGAAGAGACCCAGTACTTC CASKLAGGSEETQYF
TRBD1 TRBJ1-4 TRBV7-8 NA TGTGCCAGCAGCCTGGGACAGGGGAATGAAAAACTGTTTTTT CASSLGQGNEKLFF
TRBD1 TRBJ2-6 TRBV19 NA TGTGCCAGTAGTACAGGACAGGGGAGGTGGAGTGGGGCCAACGTCCTGACTTTC CASSTGQGRWSGANVLTF
NA TRBJ1-4 TRBV3-1/TRBV3-2 NA TGTGCCAGCAGCCCGAGGTACCAGGGGTTTACTAATGAAAAACTGTTTTTT CASSPRYQGFTNEKLFF
TRBD1 TRBJ1-1 TRBV7-9 NA TGTGCCAGCAGCTTAACTACAGGGGGCTTGAACACTGAAGCTTTCTTT CASSLTTGGLNTEAFF
NA TRBJ1-1 TRBV5-1 once TGCGCCAGCAGCCTGGGGAGAACCACCTATTACACTGAAGCTTTCTTT CASSLGRTTYYTEAFF
TRBD1 TRBJ1-4 TRBV6-5 once TGTGCCAGCAGTTACTCGGGACAGGGGAGAGAAAAACTGTTTTTT CASSYSGQGREKLFF
NA TRBJ2-5 TRBV19 NA TGTGCCAGTAGTCCCAGGAGGGACGTGGGAGAGACCCAGTACTTC CASSPRRDVGETQYF
TRBD1 TRBJ1-5 TRBV25-1 NA TGTGCCAGCAGTGCACAGGGGTCGAGCAATCAGCCCCAGCATTTT CASSAQGSSNQPQHF
NA TRBJ1-6 TRBV12-3/TRBV12-4 NA TGTGCCAGCAGAGACTCGGGGTATTCACCCCTCCACTTT CASRDSGYSPLHF
NA TRBJ1-2 TRBV14 few TGTGCCAGCAGCCAAGATGAGGGCAGCGCGAACTATGGCTACACCTTC CASSQDEGSANYGYTF
NA TRBJ1-1 TRBV3-1/TRBV3-2 NA TGTGCCAGCAGCCCCCACAGGGAGCCGAACACTGAAGCTTTCTTT CASSPHREPNTEAFF
TRBD1 TRBJ1-6 TRBV7-8 NA TGTGCCAGCAGCTTAGTGGGACAGGGGGCCCATTCACCCCTCCACTTT CASSLVGQGAHSPLHF
NA TRBJ2-5 TRBV6-2/TRBV6-3 NA TGTGCCAGCAGCCGGGGACAAGAAGAGACCCAGTACTTC CASSRGQEETQYF
TRBD1 TRBJ2-7 TRBV10-3 NA TGTGCCATCAGTGAAAGGACAGGGGGCGAGCAGTACTTC CAISERTGGEQYF
TRBD1 TRBJ1-4 TRBV9 NA TGTGCCAGCAGCGAGACCGGGACAGTTCAGAATGAAAAACTGTTTTTT CASSETGTVQNEKLFF
NA TRBJ2-3 TRBV2 NA TGTGCCAGCAGTGAGGGGACTTTCACTGCCACAGATACGCAGTATTTT CASSEGTFTATDTQYF
TRBD2 TRBJ2-1 TRBV10-1 NA TGCGCCAGCAGTGAGCTAGGACTAGCGGACGCCTACAATGAGCAGTTCTTC CASSELGLADAYNEQFF
TRBD2 TRBJ2-3 TRBV7-2 NA TGTGCCAGCAGCGGAAAGGGACTAGCGGCGCAGTATTTT CASSGKGLAAQYF
TRBD1 TRBJ2-1 TRBV29-1 once TGCAGCGTTGAATTGGGGACAGCAAGCTCCTACAATGAGCAGTTCTTC CSVELGTASSYNEQFF
NA TRBJ2-3 TRBV14 NA TGTGCCAGCAGCCGCCGGGGGATAGATACGCAGTATTTT CASSRRGIDTQYF
NA TRBJ2-3 TRBV5-4 NA TGTGCCAGCAGCTTTACTAGCCCGGGGGTAGATACGCAGTATTTT CASSFTSPGVDTQYF
TRBD2 TRBJ2-4 TRBV7-2 NA TGTGCCAGCAGCTTAGTGAGTCTAGCGGGGAACATTCAGTACTTC CASSLVSLAGNIQYF
NA TRBJ2-7 TRBV3-1/TRBV3-2 once TGTGCCAGCAGCCAACGAGACTACGAGCAGTACTTC CASSQRDYEQYF
NA TRBJ1-5 TRBV6-6 NA TGTGCCAGCAGTTACGGCCTCCGGCAGGGGAGTCAGCCCCAGCATTTT CASSYGLRQGSQPQHF
NA TRBJ1-1 TRBV6-5 NA TGTGCCAGCAGTACGGGGGGCGCCCCGAACACTGAAGCTTTCTTT CASSTGGAPNTEAFF
TRBD2 TRBJ2-1 TRBV27 NA TGTGCCAGCAGTTTCCCGACTAGCGGGGTCGATGAGCAGTTCTTC CASSFPTSGVDEQFF
TRBD1 TRBJ1-1 TRBV6-2/TRBV6-3 once TGTGCCAGCAGTATTAACAGGGGGTGGACCACTGAAGCTTTCTTT CASSINRGWTTEAFF
TRBD2 TRBJ2-3 TRBV30 NA TGTGCCTGGAATGCGGGAAGGTCTAGCGGGTCCACAGATACGCAGTATTTT CAWNAGRSSGSTDTQYF
NA TRBJ1-5 TRBV10-3 NA TGTGCCATCAGTGAGTCCGGGGGACCAGGGCAGCCCCAGCATTTT CAISESGGPGQPQHF